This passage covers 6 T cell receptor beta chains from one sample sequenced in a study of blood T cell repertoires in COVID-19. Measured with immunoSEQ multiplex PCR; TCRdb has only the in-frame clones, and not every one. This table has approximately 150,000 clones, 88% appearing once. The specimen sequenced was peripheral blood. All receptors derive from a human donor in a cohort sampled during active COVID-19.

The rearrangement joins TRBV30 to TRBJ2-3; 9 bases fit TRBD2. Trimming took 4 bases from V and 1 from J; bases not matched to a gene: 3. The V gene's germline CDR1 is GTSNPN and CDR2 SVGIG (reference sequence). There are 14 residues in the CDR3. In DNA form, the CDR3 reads TGTGCCTGGATAAAGCGGGGGGGCACAGATACGCAGTATTTT. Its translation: CAWIKRGGTDTQYF.

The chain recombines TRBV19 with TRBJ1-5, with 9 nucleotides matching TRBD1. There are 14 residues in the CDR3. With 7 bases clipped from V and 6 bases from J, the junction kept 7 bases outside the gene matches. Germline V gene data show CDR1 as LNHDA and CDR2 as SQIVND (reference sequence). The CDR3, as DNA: TGTGCCAGTACCACAGGGGGCCGGGGTCAGCCCCAGCATTTT. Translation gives CASTTGGRGQPQHF.

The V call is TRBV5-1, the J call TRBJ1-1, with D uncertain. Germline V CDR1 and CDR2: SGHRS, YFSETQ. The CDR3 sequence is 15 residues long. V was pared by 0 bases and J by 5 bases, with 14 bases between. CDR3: CASSLGHGYQTEAFF. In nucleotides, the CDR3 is TGCGCCAGCAGCTTGGGACACGGATATCAGACTGAAGCTTTCTTT.

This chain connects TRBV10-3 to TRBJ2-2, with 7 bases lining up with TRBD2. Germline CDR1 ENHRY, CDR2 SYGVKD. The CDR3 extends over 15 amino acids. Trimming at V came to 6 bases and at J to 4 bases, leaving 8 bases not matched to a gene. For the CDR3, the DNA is TGTGCCATCAGCTCAATGTCGGGAGGCACCGGGGAGCTGTTTTTT. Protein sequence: CAISSMSGGTGELFF.

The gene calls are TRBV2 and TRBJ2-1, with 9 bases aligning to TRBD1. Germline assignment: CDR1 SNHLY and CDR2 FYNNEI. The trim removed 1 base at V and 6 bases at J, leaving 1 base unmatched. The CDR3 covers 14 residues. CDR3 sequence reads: CASSEGTGVNEQFF. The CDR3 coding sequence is TGTGCCAGCAGTGAAGGGACAGGGGTCAATGAGCAGTTCTTC.

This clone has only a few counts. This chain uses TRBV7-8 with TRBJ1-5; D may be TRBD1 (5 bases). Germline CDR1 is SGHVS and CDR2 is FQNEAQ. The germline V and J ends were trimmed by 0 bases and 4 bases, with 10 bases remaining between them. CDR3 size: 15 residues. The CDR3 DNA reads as TGTGCCAGCAGCTTAGCAAGTCAGGGTAATCAGCCCCAGCATTTT. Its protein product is CASSLASQGNQPQHF.